This T cell receptor (beta chain) was recorded in a study of vaccination and CD4 T cells after COVID-19. Sequenced with the Oncomine TCR Beta short-read assay was DNA taken from cultured CD4+ T cells. In TCRdb, the PCR reads were re-called with MiXCR into one record per CDR3 protein. The sample holds 8,500 to 14,000 distinct CDR3 sequences, approximately 64% seen once. Specified treatment: roughly ten-day PBMC culture with coronavirus spike peptide pools or control peptides (ViraFEST assay). Germline CDR1 KGHSH, CDR2 LQKENI. The CDR3 loop spans 15 amino acids. The V and J ends lost 6 bases and 5 bases respectively, with 19 bases between them. Regarding this clonotype: Its antigen is still unknown.

This chain uses TRBV18 with TRBJ2-5, with no clear D. This TCR derives from a human donor who had recovered from COVID-19. The input for sequencing was CD4+ T cells from blood, cultured in vitro, taken before SARS-CoV-2 vaccination. In nucleotides, the CDR3 is TGTGCCAGCTCCGGATACAGTAAGGCTGGGGAGACCCAGTACTTC. This encodes CASSGYSKAGETQYF.